The T cell receptor beta chain described here comes from a study of cytomegalovirus exposure and HLA in healthy donors (dated by TCRdb to the late 2010s). Regarding the research as a whole: An earlier analysis of fewer than 750 of the donors reported approximately 280 Gb of sequence data and 95 million to 140 million unique TCR beta sequences obtained from 150 million to 200 million T cells. An early release that covered roughly 600 HLA-typed donors contained approximately 300 gigabases of sequencing data and 80 million or so unique TCR sequences. The T cell repertoires of 700 or so subjects were profiled by immunosequencing and related to cytomegalovirus serostatus. HLA typing included class I and class II loci at four-digit resolution. Genome-wide SNP genotypes for about three fifths of the 666 donors were used in a later genetic analysis, which treated that subset as a discovery cohort. Of the 398 genotyped donors, approximately 82% fell in the genetic ancestry cluster associated with self-reported Caucasian donors. To predict cytomegalovirus infection status, the study combined high-throughput TCR immunosequencing, statistical association of individual TCRs with disease status, and machine learning. An earlier analysis of 587 of the donors used high-throughput TCR beta sequencing to judge whether each TCR beta V gene segment behaved as functional or pseudogenic. The study was designed to test whether signatures of past pathogen exposure could be identified by cataloging public T cell receptors. The number of typed donors differed by locus: roughly 629-640 for A, B, C, DRB1 and DQB1; approximately 520 for DQA1; over 600 for DPA1; and approximately 450 for DPB1. In the later analysis, no new phenotypic data were used to find candidate immune exposures; instead, reliance was placed on TCR beta sequences and their occurrence across donors. Donor age, sex, ethnicity and CMV serostatus were compiled together with the repertoire data. In addition to the first cohort of 500 to 850 subjects, a separate validation cohort of 120 different subjects was used. All discovery cohort repertoires had been generated on a single sequencing platform. Among 350 to 400 genotyped donors of the cohort, an average of about 240,000 unique TCR beta nucleotide sequences were sequenced per donor, approximately 20% of them non-productive. Because of strong linkage in the cohort, 4 to 6 DR-DQ haplotypes were treated as single units for association and clustering. To study patterns of TCR occurrence, a later analysis re-analyzed previously published TCR beta repertoires from 600 to 750 donors and added high-resolution HLA genotyping. Broad study findings and their caveats: Because counts were too low, about 18 rarely observed V segments, including chromosome 9 orphons, were excluded from the earlier analysis of around 640 of the donors. According to a later analysis, TCR association rates differed among HLA loci, with DRB1 alleles showing the most associated TCRs and HLA-C alleles showing the fewest. In both the original and validation cohorts, the classifier was reported to diagnose cytomegalovirus status with high specificity and sensitivity. Because HLA typing was missing for some donors at each locus, association tests included only the typed subset. In this cohort, only TCR beta chains were sequenced, and detectable features were limited by the absence of alpha or paired-chain data. According to a later analysis, most CMV-associated TCR beta chains appeared to be HLA-restricted, and the HLA associations seemed to be driven largely by CMV exposure. The presence/absence analyses assumed that sequencing depth was roughly uniform across donors, and that assumption may not be true. Most TCR sequences were seen in very few donors, while some public TCRs were found in many individuals. A further reported finding was that TCR beta sequences accurately predicted the HLA-A and HLA-B alleles for most subjects in the first cohort. The sequencing pipeline was judged likely to have produced a cluster of highly shared sequence variants as a technical artifact. The authors suggested that the approach could potentially be extended to other disease states and immunological phenotypes. A few of the identified cytomegalovirus-associated TCR beta chains were confirmed in vitro to be specific for cytomegalovirus antigens. In a later analysis, more than 15,000 TCR beta sequences were associated with specific HLA alleles at a false discovery rate of 0.05. When HLA alleles, especially DR and DQ, strongly co-occurred, TCR associations were difficult to assign to individual alleles. A later genetic analysis reported fewer N-insertions in productive TCRs among donors in an Asian-associated ancestry cluster than the roughly 700-donor mean. The study gave a list of about 170 TCR beta chains associated with cytomegalovirus. Broadly in line with IMGT annotations, most TCR beta V segments showed up in productive rearrangements about 90% or about 30% of the time in an earlier analysis of under 700 of the donors. According to a later analysis, parvovirus B19, influenza, CMV and Epstein-Barr virus appeared linked to several top co-occurrence clusters. Correlated functional status among segregating V segments might reflect linkage disequilibrium, but an unknown experimental factor could not be ruled out. A later analysis found that HLA-associated TCR beta chains were more clonally expanded and had lower generation probabilities than equally common non-associated chains. An association between a missense DCLRE1C variant and V-gene and J-gene trimming of TCR beta chains was found in a later genetic analysis and replicated in an independent cohort. For the cohort, immune exposure information was limited to CMV serostatus.

The cohort consisted of 666 healthy bone marrow donors. At the time of sampling, every cohort member was nominally healthy, though immune exposures that went unrecorded were likely present. The donor was CMV seropositive and belonged to the group of more than 250 seropositive cohort members. Every donor gave a peripheral blood sample, and the peripheral blood mononuclear cells from that sample were used for TCR beta sequencing. Genomic DNA was extracted from the blood cell samples with the Qiagen DNeasy Blood Extraction Kit. The library was built by means of the immunoSEQ multiplex PCR assay. The multiplex PCR relied on a mix of 60 forward primers for TCR Vbeta segments and 13 reverse primers for TCR Jbeta segments. The CDR3 region of rearranged TCR beta genes was amplified from genomic DNA with a multiplex PCR assay. The amplified TCR beta libraries were sequenced on the Illumina HiSeq System as 87-base-pair reads. The authors' pipeline ran thus. In a later analysis, tens of millions of unique TCR beta chains were counted across the approximately 670 repertoires, and roughly 11 million of these chains were shared by at least two donors. A nearest-neighbor algorithm error-corrected the raw reads and collapsed the reads into unique sequences, merging closely related sequences to remove PCR and sequencing errors. CDR3 sequences were aligned to IMGT reference sequences to assign V, D and J gene segments. For a sequence to be retained, a match of at least six nucleotides was required to both a V gene segment and a J gene segment. A rearrangement counted as productive if the CDR3 had no stop codons and remained in frame with V and J, and every other rearrangement counted as non-productive. CDR3 was defined by IMGT convention, running from the second conserved V-encoded cysteine to the conserved J-encoded phenylalanine. In an earlier analysis of around 600 of the donors, sequences lacking an unambiguous match to a single V gene segment were excluded. An earlier analysis of 587 of the donors classified V segments as functional when productive rearrangements were above 56.7% and as segregating when the standard deviation between donors was above 5%. A statistical classification framework was developed to diagnose cytomegalovirus status using the catalog of TCR beta chain sequences. A later analysis assigned V and J genes by comparing TCR nucleotide sequences with IMGT/GENE-DB human TR gene sequences. Using the TCRdist pipeline, a later analysis assigned CDR3 sequences along with most-parsimonious VDJ recombination scenarios. In a later analysis, each TCR beta chain was defined by its CDR3 amino acid sequence together with its V-gene family, and reads without a unique V-gene family were excluded. A later analysis removed several hundred highly shared, low-generation-probability nucleotide sequences to deal with suspected cross-contamination and a sequencing artifact. In a later analysis, a clonal expansion index was calculated for each public chain from normalized within-repertoire ranks of inferred template counts. In a later analysis, generation probabilities were computed using a VDJ recombination model fitted to out-of-frame rearrangements, and the results were checked against IGoR. A later analysis scored TCR-TCR, TCR-HLA and TCR-CMV co-occurrence with hypergeometric tests, applying a repertoire-size bias correction to TCR pairs. To estimate false discovery rates, a later analysis permuted the HLA or CMV assignments 20 times. A later analysis grouped co-occurring TCRs with DBSCAN, adding TCRdist sequence similarity when clustering within HLA-allele-positive subsets. Repertoires with fewer than 30,000 or more than 120,000 public chains, plus five repertoires with anomalous nucleotide sharing, were excluded from co-occurrence clustering. Sourced from immuneACCESS, this table was stored by TCRdb with only in-frame sequences that have V and J called. A share of the clones is absent; for the studies checked, an unresolved V gene accounts for under half, and the remainder has no known explanation. The V and J calls and the clone size are those of that table, but D and trimming were determined from the DNA. Recorded for this sample are around 150,000 clones; over 60% of them occurred a single time. Jointly, the top ten make up around 1.8% of the sample.

A remark on this clone: No cognate antigen has been identified for it. There are no base qualities to consult, and no much larger clone falls within one base.

The TCR was taken from a female donor in good health and CMV-seropositive. The sequenced sample consisted of PBMCs.

The bases are TGCGCCAGCAGCCAAGAAAACGCGGCGACCCAGTACTTC. The resulting protein is CASSQENAATQYF. The chain is made from TRBV4-1 and TRBJ2-5, with no D gene named confidently. From cysteine to phenylalanine, the CDR3 is 13 amino acids long. Of the read, only the CDR3 DNA is kept; its 39 bases are in frame from base 1. CDR1 and CDR2 are read off the germline V gene as MGHRA and YSYEKL. V is shortened by 0 bases, J by 7 bases, and the region joining them spans 9 bases.